This T cell receptor (beta chain) was captured in a study of T cell responses to AZD1222 COVID-19 vaccine. Repertoires were generated with immunoSEQ multiplex PCR, while TCRdb's copy carries only in-frame clones and drops some. This table holds 90,000 to 150,000 clones, 80% to 90% found once. Trimming removed 0 bases from V and 3 bases from J, with 21 bases in between. The CDR3 extends over 19 amino acids. Germline V gives CDR1 LGHNA, CDR2 YSLEER. The specimen comprised peripheral blood, sampled on day 0 of AZD1222 vaccination. The J gene is TRBJ1-5, the V gene TRBV4-3, with D perhaps matching TRBD1 (5 bases). This TCR derives from an adult in good health. The CDR3 sequence is CASSQEPGRGGAFNQPQHF. In nucleotides, the CDR3 is TGCGCCAGCAGCCAAGAACCGGGTCGTGGAGGGGCCTTCAATCAGCCCCAGCATTTT.